This TCR beta chain comes out of a study of beta chain features in type 1 diabetes. Via the markers CD45RO/CCR7/CD25/CD127/CD95/CD27, stem cell-like memory, regulatory, central memory and naive CD4+ cells were sorted. Isolated RNA was reverse transcribed in full, so expressed TCRB transcripts were sequenced. The data were produced by immunoSEQ multiplex PCR, yet TCRdb's version contains in-frame clones alone and is incomplete. The data hold over 700,000 clones, with roughly a sixth observed a single time. Sequencing input: naive CD4+ T cells from blood. This TCR was sampled from a woman aged 18-30 years in good health.

Here the CDR3 DNA reads TGCACCAGCAGCCAATCAGGGCTTAAAGAAACCTACGAGCAGTACTTC. This gives the protein CTSSQSGLKETYEQYF. This sequence joins TRBV1 and TRBJ2-7; no DNA check was done on the table's D call, TRBD1. TRBV1 is annotated as a pseudogene. CDR3 size: 16 residues.